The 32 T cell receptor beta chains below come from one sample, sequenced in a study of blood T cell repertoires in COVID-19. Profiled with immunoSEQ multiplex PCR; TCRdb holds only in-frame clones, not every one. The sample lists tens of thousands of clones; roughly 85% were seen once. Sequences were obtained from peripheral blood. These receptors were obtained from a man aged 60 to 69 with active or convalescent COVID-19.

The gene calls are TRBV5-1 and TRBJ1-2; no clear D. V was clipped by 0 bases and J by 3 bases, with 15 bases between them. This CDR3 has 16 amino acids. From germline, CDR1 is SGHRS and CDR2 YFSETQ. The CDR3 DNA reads TGCGCCAGCAGCTTGGTCGGGAGGGAGCAGTACTATGGCTACACCTTC. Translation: CASSLVGREQYYGYTF.

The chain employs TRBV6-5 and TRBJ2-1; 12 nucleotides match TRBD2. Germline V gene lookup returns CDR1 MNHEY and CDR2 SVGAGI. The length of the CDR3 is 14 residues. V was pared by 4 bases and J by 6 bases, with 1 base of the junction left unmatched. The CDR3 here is CASSSGLAGNEQFF. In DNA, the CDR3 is TGTGCCAGCAGTTCGGGACTAGCGGGCAATGAGCAGTTCTTC.

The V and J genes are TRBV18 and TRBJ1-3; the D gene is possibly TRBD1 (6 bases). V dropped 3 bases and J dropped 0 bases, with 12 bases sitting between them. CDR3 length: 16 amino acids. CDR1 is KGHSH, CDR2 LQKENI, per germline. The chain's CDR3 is CASSPAGGSSGNTIYF. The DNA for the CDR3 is TGTGCCAGCTCACCGGCTGGGGGCAGCTCTGGAAACACCATATATTTT.

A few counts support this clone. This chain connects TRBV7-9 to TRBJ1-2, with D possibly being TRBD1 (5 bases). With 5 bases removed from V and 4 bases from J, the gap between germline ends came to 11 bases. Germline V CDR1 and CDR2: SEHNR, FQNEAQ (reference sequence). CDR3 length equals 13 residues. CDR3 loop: CASSRRGLYGYTF. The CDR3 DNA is TGTGCCAGCAGCAGGAGGGGCCTCTATGGCTACACCTTC.

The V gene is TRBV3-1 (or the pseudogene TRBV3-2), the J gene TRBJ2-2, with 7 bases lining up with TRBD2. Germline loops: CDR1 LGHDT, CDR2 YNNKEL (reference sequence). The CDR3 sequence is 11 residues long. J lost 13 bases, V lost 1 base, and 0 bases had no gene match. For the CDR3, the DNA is TGTGCCAGCAGCCAAGCGGGAGGGCTGTTTTTT. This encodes CASSQAGGLFF.

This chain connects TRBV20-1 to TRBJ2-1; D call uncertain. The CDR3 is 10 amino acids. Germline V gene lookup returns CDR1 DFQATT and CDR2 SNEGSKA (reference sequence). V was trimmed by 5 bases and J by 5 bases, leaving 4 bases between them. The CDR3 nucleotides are TGCAGTGCTTCCGACAATGAGCAGTTCTTC. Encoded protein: CSASDNEQFF.

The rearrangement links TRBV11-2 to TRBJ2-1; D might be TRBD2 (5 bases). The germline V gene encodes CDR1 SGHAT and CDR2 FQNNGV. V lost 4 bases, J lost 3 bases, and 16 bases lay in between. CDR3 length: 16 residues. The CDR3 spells CASSSLGAEFYNEQFF. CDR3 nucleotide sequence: TGTGCCAGCAGCTCCCTCGGAGCGGAGTTCTACAATGAGCAGTTCTTC.

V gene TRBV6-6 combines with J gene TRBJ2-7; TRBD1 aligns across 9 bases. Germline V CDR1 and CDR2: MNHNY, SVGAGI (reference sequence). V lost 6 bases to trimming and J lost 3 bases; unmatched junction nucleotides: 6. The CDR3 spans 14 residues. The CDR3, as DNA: TGTGCCAGCAGAGGGGGACAGGGAGGCTACGAGCAGTACGTC. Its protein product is CASRGGQGGYEQYV.

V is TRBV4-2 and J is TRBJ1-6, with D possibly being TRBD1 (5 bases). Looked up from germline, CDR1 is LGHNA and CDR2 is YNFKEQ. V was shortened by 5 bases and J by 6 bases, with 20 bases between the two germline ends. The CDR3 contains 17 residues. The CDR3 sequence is CASSEDNFDSFNSPLHF. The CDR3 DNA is TGTGCCAGCAGCGAGGACAATTTCGACTCTTTTAATTCACCCCTCCACTTT.

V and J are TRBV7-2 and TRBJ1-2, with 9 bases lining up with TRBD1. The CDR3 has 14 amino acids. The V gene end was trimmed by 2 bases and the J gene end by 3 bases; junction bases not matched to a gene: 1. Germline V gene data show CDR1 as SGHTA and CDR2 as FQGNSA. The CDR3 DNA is TGTGCCAGCAGCTTACGACAGGGGGACTATGGCTACACCTTC. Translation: CASSLRQGDYGYTF.

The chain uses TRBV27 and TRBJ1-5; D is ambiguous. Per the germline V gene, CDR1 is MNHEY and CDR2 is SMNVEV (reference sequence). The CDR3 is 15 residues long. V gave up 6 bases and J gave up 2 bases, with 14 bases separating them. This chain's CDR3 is CASSAEGFGNQPQHF. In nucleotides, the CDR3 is TGTGCCAGCAGCGCTGAGGGTTTTGGCAATCAGCCCCAGCATTTT.

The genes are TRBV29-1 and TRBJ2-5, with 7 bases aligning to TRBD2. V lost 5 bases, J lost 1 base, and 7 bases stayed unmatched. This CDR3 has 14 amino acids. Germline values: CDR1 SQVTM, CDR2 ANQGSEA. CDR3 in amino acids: CSVRLAAVQETQYF. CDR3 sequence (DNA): TGCAGCGTTCGGCTAGCGGCCGTCCAAGAGACCCAGTACTTC.

This chain's CDR3 is CASSPDSNYGYTF. The DNA for the CDR3 is TGTGCCAGCAGCCCAGACTCTAACTATGGCTACACCTTC. The chain uses TRBV11-3 and TRBJ1-2; D not resolved. Germline assignment: CDR1 SGHNT and CDR2 YENEEA. This CDR3 has 13 amino acids. V lost 5 bases to trimming and J lost 0 bases, with 7 bases between them.

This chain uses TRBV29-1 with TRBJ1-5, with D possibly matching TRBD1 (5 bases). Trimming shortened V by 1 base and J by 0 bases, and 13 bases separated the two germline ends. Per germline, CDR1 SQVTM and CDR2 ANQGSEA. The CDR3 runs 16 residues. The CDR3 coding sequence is TGCAGCGTTGAAGTTCTACAAGGGGATAGCAATCAGCCCCAGCATTTT. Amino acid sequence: CSVEVLQGDSNQPQHF. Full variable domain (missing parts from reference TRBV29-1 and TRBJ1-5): SAVISQKPSRDICQRGTSLTIQCQVDSQVTMMFWYRQQPGQSLTLIATANQGSEATYESGFVIDKFPISRPNLTFSTLTVSNMSPEDSSIYLCSVEVLQGDSNQPQHFGDGTRLSIL.

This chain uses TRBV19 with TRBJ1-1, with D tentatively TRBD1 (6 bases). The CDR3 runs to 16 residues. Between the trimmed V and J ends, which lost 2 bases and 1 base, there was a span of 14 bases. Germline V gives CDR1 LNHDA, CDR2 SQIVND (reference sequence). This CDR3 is CASSIRGGIGNTEAFF. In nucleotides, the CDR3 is TGTGCCAGTAGTATAAGGGGGGGGATAGGGAACACTGAAGCTTTCTTT.

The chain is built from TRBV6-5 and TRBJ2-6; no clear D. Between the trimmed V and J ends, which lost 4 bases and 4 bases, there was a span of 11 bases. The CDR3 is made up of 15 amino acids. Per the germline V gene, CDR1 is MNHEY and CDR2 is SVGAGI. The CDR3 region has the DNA TGTGCCAGCAGTTCTTTTATTCAGGGGGCCAACGTCCTGACTTTC. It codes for CASSSFIQGANVLTF.

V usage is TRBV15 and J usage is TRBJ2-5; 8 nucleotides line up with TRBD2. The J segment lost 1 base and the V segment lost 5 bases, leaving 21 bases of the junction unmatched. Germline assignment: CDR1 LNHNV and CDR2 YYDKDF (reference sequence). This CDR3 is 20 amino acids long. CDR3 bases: TGTGCCACCAGCGGATCCCCCCGCAGCGGGGGACCCCAGGCCCAAGAGACCCAGTACTTC. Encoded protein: CATSGSPRSGGPQAQETQYF.

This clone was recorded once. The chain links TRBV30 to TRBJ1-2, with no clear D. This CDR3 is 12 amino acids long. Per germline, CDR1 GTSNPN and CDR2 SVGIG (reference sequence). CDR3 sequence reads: CAFTDWSYGYTF. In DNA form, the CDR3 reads TGTGCGTTTACTGACTGGTCGTATGGCTACACCTTC. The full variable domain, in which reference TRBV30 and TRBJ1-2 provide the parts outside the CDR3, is SQTIHQWPATLVQPVGSPLSLECTVEGTSNPNLYWYRQAAGRGLQLLFYSVGIGQISSEVPQNLSASRPQDRQFILSSKKLLLSDSGFYLCAFTDWSYGYTFGSGTRLTVV.

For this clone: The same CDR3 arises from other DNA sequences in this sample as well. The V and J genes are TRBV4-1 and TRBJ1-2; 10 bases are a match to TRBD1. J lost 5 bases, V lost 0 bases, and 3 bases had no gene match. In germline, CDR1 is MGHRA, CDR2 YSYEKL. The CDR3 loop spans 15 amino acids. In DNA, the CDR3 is TGCGCCAGCAGCCAAGATGGGACAGGGGATTATGGCTACACCTTC. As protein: CASSQDGTGDYGYTF.

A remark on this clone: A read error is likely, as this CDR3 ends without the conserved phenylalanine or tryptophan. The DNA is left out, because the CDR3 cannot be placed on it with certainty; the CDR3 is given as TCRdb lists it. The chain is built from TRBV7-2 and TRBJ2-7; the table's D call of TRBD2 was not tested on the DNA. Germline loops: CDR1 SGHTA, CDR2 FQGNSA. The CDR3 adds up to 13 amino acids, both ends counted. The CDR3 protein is CASSLYSSGGPRD.

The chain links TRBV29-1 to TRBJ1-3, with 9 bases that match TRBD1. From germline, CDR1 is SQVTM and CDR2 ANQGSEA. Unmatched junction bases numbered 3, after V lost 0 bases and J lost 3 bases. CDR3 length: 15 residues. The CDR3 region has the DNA TGCAGCGTTGAAGATGGGACAGGGTTTGGAAACACCATATATTTT. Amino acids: CSVEDGTGFGNTIYF.

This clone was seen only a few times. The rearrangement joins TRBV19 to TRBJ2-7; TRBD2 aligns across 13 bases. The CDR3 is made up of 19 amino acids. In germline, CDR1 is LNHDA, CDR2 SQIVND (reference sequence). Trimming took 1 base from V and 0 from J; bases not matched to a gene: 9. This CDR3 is CASSIGTSGRAMNSYEQYV. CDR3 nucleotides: TGTGCCAGTAGTATAGGCACTAGCGGGAGGGCGATGAACTCCTACGAGCAGTACGTC.

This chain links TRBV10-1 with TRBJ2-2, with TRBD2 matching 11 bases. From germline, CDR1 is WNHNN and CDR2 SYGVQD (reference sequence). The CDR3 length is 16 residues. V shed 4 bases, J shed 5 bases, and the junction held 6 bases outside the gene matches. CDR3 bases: TGCGCCAGCAGTGGGACTAGCGGGCGCGGGACCGGGGAGCTGTTTTTT. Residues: CASSGTSGRGTGELFF.

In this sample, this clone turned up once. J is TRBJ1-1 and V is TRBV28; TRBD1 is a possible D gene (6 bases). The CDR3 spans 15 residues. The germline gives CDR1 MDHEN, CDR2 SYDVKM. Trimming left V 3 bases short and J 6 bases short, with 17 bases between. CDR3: CASSFGQGRSPEAFF. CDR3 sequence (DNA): TGTGCCAGCAGTTTTGGTCAGGGGAGAAGTCCTGAAGCTTTCTTT.

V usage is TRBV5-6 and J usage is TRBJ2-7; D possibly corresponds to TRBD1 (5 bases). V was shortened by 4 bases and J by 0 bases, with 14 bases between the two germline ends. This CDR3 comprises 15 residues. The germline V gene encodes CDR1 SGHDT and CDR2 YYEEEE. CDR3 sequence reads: CASSITGRSSYEQYV. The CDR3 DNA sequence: TGTGCCAGCAGCATAACAGGTCGGAGCTCCTACGAGCAGTACGTC.

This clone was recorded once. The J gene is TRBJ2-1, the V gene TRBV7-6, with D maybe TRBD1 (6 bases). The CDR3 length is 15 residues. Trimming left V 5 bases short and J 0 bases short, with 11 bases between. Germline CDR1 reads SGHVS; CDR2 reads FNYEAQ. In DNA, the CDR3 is TGTGCCAGCAGCACCGCAGGGGTCTCCTACAATGAGCAGTTCTTC. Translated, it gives CASSTAGVSYNEQFF.

In DNA, the CDR3 is TGCGCCAGCGGAAAGGACAGGGGGGAGACCCAGTACTTC. Protein: CASGKDRGETQYF. The chain employs TRBV10-1 and TRBJ2-5; 10 nucleotides agree with TRBD1. V shed 8 bases, J shed 5 bases, and the junction held 5 bases outside the gene matches. CDR1 and CDR2 (germline): WNHNN, SYGVQD (reference sequence). The CDR3 length is 13 residues.

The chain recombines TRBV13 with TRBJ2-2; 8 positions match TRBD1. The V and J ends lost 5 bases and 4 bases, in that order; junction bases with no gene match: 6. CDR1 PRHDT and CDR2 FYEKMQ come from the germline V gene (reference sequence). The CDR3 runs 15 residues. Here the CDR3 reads CASSIRGRGTGELFF. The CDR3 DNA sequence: TGTGCCAGCAGCATCAGGGGGCGCGGCACCGGGGAGCTGTTTTTT.

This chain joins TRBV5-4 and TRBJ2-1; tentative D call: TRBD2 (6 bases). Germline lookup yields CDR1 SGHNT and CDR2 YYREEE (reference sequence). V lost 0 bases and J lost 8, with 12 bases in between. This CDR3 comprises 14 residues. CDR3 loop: CASSLGYGRHEQFF. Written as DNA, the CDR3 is TGTGCCAGCAGCTTGGGATATGGGAGGCATGAGCAGTTCTTC.

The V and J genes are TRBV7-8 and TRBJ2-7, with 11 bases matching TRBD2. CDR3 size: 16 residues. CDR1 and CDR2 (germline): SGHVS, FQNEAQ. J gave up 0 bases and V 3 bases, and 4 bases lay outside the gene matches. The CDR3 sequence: CASSLIAGGPSYEQYV. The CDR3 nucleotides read TGTGCCAGCAGCTTGATAGCGGGAGGGCCCTCCTACGAGCAGTACGTC.

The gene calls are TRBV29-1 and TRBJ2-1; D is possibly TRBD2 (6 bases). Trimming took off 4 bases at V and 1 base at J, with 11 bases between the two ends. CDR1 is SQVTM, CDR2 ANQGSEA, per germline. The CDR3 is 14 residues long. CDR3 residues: CSVVGGKSYNEQFF. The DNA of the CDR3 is TGCAGCGTTGTCGGCGGGAAATCCTACAATGAGCAGTTCTTC.

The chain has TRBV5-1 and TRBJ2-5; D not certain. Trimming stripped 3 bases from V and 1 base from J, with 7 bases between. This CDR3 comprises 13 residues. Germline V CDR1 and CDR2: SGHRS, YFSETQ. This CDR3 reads CASSSSRQETQYF. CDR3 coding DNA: TGCGCCAGCAGCTCTTCCCGCCAAGAGACCCAGTACTTC.